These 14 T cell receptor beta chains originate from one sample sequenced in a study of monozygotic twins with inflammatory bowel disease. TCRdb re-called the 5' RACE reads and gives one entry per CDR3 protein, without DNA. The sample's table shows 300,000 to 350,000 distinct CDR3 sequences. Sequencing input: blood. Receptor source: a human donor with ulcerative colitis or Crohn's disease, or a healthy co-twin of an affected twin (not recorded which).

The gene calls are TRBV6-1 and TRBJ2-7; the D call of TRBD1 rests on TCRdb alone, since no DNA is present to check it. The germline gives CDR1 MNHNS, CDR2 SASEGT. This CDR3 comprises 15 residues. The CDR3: CASRKRDTASHEQYF.

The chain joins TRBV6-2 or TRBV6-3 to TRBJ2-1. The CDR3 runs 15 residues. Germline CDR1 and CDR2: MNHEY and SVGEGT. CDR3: CASSYLAEQNNEQFF.

The chain's CDR3 is CASSYPGQGVSPLHF. The rearrangement links TRBV2 to TRBJ1-6; TCRdb's D gene call, TRBD1, goes unchecked for lack of DNA. The CDR3 has 15 residues. The V gene's germline CDR1 is SNHLY and CDR2 FYNNEI.

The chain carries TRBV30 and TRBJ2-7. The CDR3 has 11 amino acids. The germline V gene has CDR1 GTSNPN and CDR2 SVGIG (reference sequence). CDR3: CAWRERVEQYF.

The CDR3: CATSSRGAVRSGYTF. V is TRBV15 and J is TRBJ1-2; TCRdb's D gene call, TRBD1, goes unchecked for lack of DNA. CDR1 is LNHNV, CDR2 YYDKDF, per germline (reference sequence). This CDR3 region has 15 residues.

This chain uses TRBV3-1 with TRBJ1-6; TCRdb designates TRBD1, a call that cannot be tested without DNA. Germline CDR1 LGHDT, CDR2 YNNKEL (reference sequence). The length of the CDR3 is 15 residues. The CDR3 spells CASSQGTGGPSPLHF.

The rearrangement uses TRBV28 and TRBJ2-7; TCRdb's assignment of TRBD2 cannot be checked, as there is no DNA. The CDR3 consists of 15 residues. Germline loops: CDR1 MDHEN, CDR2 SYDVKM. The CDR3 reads CASSGQTSGSYEQYF.

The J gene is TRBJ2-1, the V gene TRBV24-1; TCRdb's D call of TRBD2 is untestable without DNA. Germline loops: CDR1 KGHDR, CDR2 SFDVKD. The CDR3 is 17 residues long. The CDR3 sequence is CATSDATGTSGYNEQFF.

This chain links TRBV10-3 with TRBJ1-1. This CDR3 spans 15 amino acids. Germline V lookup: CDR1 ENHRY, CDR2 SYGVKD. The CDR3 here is CAISEEGWEDTEAFF.

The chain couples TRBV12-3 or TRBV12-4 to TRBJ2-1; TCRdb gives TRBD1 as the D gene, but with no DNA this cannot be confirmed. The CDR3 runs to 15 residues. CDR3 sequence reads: CASSLGGGRDNEQFF.

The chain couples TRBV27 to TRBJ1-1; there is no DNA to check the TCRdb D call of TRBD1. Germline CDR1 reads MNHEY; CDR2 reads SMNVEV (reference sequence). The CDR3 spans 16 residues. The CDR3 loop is CASSSSVFRANTEAFF.

CDR3 in amino acids: CASSPLAGTGNSPLHF. This rearrangement joins TRBV7-2 to TRBJ1-6; TCRdb's D call, TRBD1, is unchecked because there is no DNA. This CDR3 is built from 16 residues. Germline lookup yields CDR1 SGHTA and CDR2 FQGNSA.

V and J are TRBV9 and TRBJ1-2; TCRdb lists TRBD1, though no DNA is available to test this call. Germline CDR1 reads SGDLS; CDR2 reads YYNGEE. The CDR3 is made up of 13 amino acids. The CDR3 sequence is CASSVGAGKGYTF.

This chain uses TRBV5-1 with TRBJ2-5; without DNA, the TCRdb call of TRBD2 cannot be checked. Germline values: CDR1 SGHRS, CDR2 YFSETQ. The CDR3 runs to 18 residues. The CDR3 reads CASSLAVDSGPIRQAQYF.